A selection of T cell receptor beta chains follows, all from one sample in a study of T-cell reconstitution after alpha-beta-depleted transplantation in children. TCRdb passed the PCR reads through MiXCR, listing each CDR3 protein once. The sample yields approximately 31,000 distinct CDR3 sequences, roughly 6.7% seen once. This material consisted of peripheral blood, taken 60 days after TCRalphabeta/CD19-depleted stem cell transplant. The receptors stem from a child younger than two who had a stem cell transplant for acute myeloid leukemia, so the T cells may come from the graft donor. The CDR3 runs from the conserved cysteine through the conserved F or W. Fields, in order: D gene, clone size, J gene, V gene, CDR3 protein, CDR3 DNA. D genes are given only for firm matches. Rows give clone size only sometimes, using once, few, many, or a class for an expanded clone.

- many TRBJ2-3 TRBV11-2 CASSWDFTDTQYF TGTGCCAGCAGCTGGGACTTCACAGATACGCAGTATTTT
- many TRBJ2-1 TRBV13 CASSPETDSYNEQFF TGTGCCAGCAGCCCCGAGACGGACAGCTACAATGAGCAGTTCTTC
TRBD2 many TRBJ2-5 TRBV6-2/TRBV6-3 CASSRLALQETQYF TGTGCCAGCAGTAGACTAGCGCTCCAAGAGACCCAGTACTTC
TRBD2 many TRBJ2-1 TRBV11-1 CASSFLGPASGGPYNEQFF TGTGCCAGCAGCTTCTTAGGCCCCGCTAGCGGGGGGCCCTACAATGAGCAGTTCTTC
- many TRBJ2-7 TRBV20-1 CSAETGQYEQYF TGCAGTGCGGAAACAGGGCAATACGAGCAGTACTTC
TRBD1 many TRBJ2-7 TRBV15 CATSRDRGTGTYEQYF TGTGCCACCAGCAGAGATAGGGGGACAGGGACCTACGAGCAGTACTTC
- many TRBJ2-3 TRBV14 CASSQGIGALTDTQYF TGTGCCAGCAGCCAAGGGATCGGAGCCCTCACAGATACGCAGTATTTT
TRBD1 few TRBJ2-7 TRBV7-4 CASSARTGRYEQYF TGTGCCAGCAGCGCCCGGACAGGGCGCTACGAGCAGTACTTC
TRBD2 many TRBJ2-1 TRBV20-1 CSARPGLAGVSYNEQFF TGCAGTGCCCGCCCGGGACTAGCGGGGGTCTCCTACAATGAGCAGTTCTTC
- few TRBJ1-5 TRBV15 CATDWGLEGQPQHF TGTGCCACCGATTGGGGGTTGGAAGGTCAGCCCCAGCATTTT
- - TRBJ2-7 TRBV6-1 CASTLASGAYEQYF TGTGCCAGCACTCTGGCCTCAGGGGCCTACGAGCAGTACTTC
- many TRBJ1-1 TRBV28 CAEGAPNTEAFF TGTGCCGAAGGGGCCCCGAACACTGAAGCTTTCTTT
- few TRBJ1-2 TRBV7-9 CASSLPDSLGYTF TGTGCCAGCAGCTTACCGGACAGCCTTGGCTACACCTTC
TRBD1 - TRBJ2-7 TRBV5-1 CASSLPGQSYEQYF TGCGCCAGCAGTCTCCCGGGACAGTCCTACGAGCAGTACTTC
- many TRBJ2-7 TRBV28 CASSLSAGVTYEQYF TGTGCCAGCAGTTTATCGGCGGGTGTGACCTACGAGCAGTACTTC
- many TRBJ1-2 TRBV7-2 CASSFSGGAHYGYTF TGTGCCAGCAGCTTTAGTGGGGGGGCTCACTATGGCTACACCTTC
- many TRBJ2-5 TRBV4-1 CASSQDLYQETQYF TGCGCCAGCAGCCAAGATTTGTACCAAGAGACCCAGTACTTC
- many TRBJ2-5 TRBV5-6 CASSFRSLDAQETQYF TGTGCCAGCAGCTTCCGCTCCCTAGACGCACAAGAGACCCAGTACTTC
TRBD1 - TRBJ2-7 TRBV4-3 CASSQFDRASYEQYF TGCGCCAGCAGCCAATTTGACAGGGCCTCCTACGAGCAGTACTTC
- many TRBJ2-3 TRBV4-2 CASSQDLGYVTQYF TGTGCCAGCAGCCAAGATTTGGGCTATGTTACGCAGTATTTT
- many TRBJ2-7 TRBV29-1 CSVVNNYEQYF TGCAGCGTTGTGAATAACTACGAGCAGTACTTC
TRBD1 - TRBJ1-2 TRBV6-5 CASSYSRKDRGLRDYGYTF TGTGCCAGCAGTTACTCACGAAAGGACAGGGGGCTACGGGACTATGGCTACACCTTC